This entry lists 2 T cell receptor beta chains sequenced from one sample in a study of T-cell memory formation after mild COVID-19 (dated by TCRdb to the early 2020s). The protocol used for the library was 5' RACE. TCRdb lists the instrument as Illumina NovaSeq 6000. TCRdb reran the public reads through fastp at Q25 and MiXCR, keeping productive beta chains. Each record represents a unique CDR3 protein, reported with the most common genes and DNA among its rows. The sample profile shows a few hundred thousand distinct CDR3 sequences; under 20% of them were found once. The ten biggest clones cover less than 30% of the sample. Source material: PBMCs or a T cell subset sorted from them (not recorded which). The receptors shown here come from a man aged 18 to 30 who had mild COVID-19 (a few samples of this study predate the infection). The sample titles of this study are shuffled in the database, so cell type and time point are left out; the donor was told from shared clones.

This clonotype appeared many times. The CDR3 DNA follows: TGTGCCAGCAGTTACAGGGGTCCAACGCAGTATTTT. This encodes CASSYRGPTQYF. V gene TRBV6-2 or TRBV6-3 combines with J gene TRBJ2-3; D is perhaps TRBD1 (5 bases). This CDR3 is built from 12 residues. Trimming removed 2 bases at V and 9 bases at J, with 9 bases between. Germline V gene sequence: CDR1 MNHEY, CDR2 SVGEGT.

This clonotype appeared a few times. The chain couples TRBV27 to TRBJ1-2; TRBD1 might be the D (5 bases). Germline lookup yields CDR1 MNHEY and CDR2 SMNVEV (reference sequence). This CDR3 has 14 residues. With 10 bases removed from V and 0 bases from J, the gap between germline ends came to 15 bases. CDR3 amino acids: CATKSSTANYGYTF. The CDR3 bases are TGTGCCACGAAATCATCGACAGCTAACTATGGCTACACCTTC.